The entry below describes one T cell receptor (beta chain). Its recognized antigen is unknown. The sample holds no much larger clone one base away, and base qualities are not on file. To prepare the library, the immunoSEQ multiplex PCR assay was applied. The study's processing was this. To diagnose cytomegalovirus status from the catalog of TCR beta chain sequences, a statistical classification framework was built. Here the immuneACCESS table is served through TCRdb, limited to in-frame sequences with V and J called. Missing clones are a known gap in these copies; in checked studies unresolved V genes cover under half, and the rest lacks a known reason. From that table come the V and J calls and clone size; the DNA was used to work out D and trimming. This sample comprises more than 250,000 clones, around 86% of them detected only once. Clones ranked in the top ten supply around 0.8% of the sample.

Including the terminal cysteine and phenylalanine, the CDR3 comprises 15 residues. Only the CDR3 DNA stays, 45 bases, in frame from base 1. At the junction V is shortened by 1 base and J by 0 bases, with 7 bases in between. CDR1 MNHNS and CDR2 SASEGT were looked up in the germline V gene. Separate from the approximately 700-subject first cohort, the validation cohort of 120 subjects was the group to which the donors belonged. The record originates from a study of cytomegalovirus exposure and HLA in healthy donors (dated by TCRdb to the late 2010s). General notes on the study: According to a later analysis, one platform produced both the roughly 130 validation repertoires and the roughly 650 repertoires of the first cohort. The study was designed to test whether signatures of past pathogen exposure could be identified by cataloging public T cell receptors. Along with the roughly 610-subject first cohort, a separate validation cohort of over a hundred different subjects was used. The study combined high-throughput TCR immunosequencing, statistical association of individual TCRs with disease status, and machine learning to predict cytomegalovirus infection status.

Overall results and qualifications from the work: While some public TCRs were present in many individuals, most TCR sequences turned up only very rarely across donors. Three of the identified cytomegalovirus-associated TCR beta chains were confirmed in vitro to be specific for cytomegalovirus antigens. The validation cohort had no HLA typing available for a later analysis, so co-occurrence within that cohort was assessed over all 120 or so repertoires. Cytomegalovirus status was reported to be diagnosed by the classifier with high specificity and sensitivity in both the original and validation cohorts. The study listed 164 TCR beta chains as associated with cytomegalovirus. The authors suggested that the approach could potentially be generalized to other disease states and immunological phenotypes. Of the cluster scores, 90% to 95% were above 0 in a later analysis, which found that TCRs clustered in the first cohort also tended to co-occur in the 120 or so validation repertoires.

This receptor was obtained from a woman under 30 in good health and CMV-seronegative. Specimen: PBMCs. The rearrangement joined TRBV6-1 to TRBJ2-1, with the D gene not confidently named. This receptor carries the CDR3 CASSEGPSSYNEQFF. The nucleotide sequence reads TGTGCCAGCAGTGAAGGTCCGAGCTCCTACAATGAGCAGTTCTTC.